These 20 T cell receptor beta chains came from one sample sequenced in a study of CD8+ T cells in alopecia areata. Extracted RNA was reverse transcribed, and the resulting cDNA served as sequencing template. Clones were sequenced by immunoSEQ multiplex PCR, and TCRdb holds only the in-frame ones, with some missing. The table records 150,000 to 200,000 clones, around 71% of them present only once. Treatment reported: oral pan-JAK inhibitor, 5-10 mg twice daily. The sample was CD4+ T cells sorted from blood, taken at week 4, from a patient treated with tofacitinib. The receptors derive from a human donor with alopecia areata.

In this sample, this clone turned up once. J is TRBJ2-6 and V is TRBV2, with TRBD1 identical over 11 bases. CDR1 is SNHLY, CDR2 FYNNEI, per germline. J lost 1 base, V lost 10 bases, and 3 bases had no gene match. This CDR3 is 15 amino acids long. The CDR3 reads CATGTGGSGANVLTF. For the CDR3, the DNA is TGTGCCACCGGGACAGGGGGGTCTGGGGCCAACGTCCTGACTTTC.

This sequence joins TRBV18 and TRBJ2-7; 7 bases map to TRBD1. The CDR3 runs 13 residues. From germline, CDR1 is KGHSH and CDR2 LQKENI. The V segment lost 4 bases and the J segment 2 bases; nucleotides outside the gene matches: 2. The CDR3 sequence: CASSHGQAYEQYF. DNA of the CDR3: TGTGCCAGCTCACACGGACAGGCCTACGAGCAGTACTTC.

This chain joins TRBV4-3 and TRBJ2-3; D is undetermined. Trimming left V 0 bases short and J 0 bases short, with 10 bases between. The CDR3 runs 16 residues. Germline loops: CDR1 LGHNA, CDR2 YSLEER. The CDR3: CASSQDRAASTDTQYF. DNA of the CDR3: TGCGCCAGCAGCCAAGATCGGGCCGCTAGCACAGATACGCAGTATTTT.

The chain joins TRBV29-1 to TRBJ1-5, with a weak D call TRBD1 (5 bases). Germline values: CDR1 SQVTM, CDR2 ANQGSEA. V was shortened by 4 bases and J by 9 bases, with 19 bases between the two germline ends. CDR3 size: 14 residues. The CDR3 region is CSVGEVNSGGPQHF. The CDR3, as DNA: TGCAGCGTTGGCGAGGTGAATTCCGGGGGGCCCCAGCATTTT.

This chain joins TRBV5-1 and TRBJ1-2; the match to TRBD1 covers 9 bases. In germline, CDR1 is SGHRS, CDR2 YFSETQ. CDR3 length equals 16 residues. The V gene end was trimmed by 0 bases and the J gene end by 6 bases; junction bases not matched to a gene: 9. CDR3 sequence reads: CASSLVGTGKEDGYTF. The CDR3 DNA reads TGCGCCAGCAGCTTGGTCGGGACAGGGAAGGAGGATGGCTACACCTTC.

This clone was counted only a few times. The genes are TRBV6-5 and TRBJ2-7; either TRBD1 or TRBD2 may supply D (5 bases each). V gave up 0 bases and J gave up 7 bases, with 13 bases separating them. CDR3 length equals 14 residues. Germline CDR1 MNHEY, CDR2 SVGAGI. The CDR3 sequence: CASSYSPEGHEQYF. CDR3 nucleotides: TGTGCCAGCAGTTACTCCCCAGAGGGGCATGAGCAGTACTTC.

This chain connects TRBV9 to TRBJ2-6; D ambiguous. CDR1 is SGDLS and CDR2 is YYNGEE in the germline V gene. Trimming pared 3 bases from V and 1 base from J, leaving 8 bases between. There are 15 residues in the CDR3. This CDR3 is CASSAPPSGANVLTF. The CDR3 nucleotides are TGTGCCAGCAGCGCCCCGCCATCTGGGGCCAACGTCCTGACTTTC.

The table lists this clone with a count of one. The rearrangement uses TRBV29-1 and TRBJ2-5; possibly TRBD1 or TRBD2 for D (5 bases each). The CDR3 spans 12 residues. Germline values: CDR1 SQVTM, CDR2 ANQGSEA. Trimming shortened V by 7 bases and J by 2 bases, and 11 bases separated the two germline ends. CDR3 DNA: TGCAGCGGTCTGTGGGGGCAAGAGACCCAGTACTTC. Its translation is CSGLWGQETQYF.

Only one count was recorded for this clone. CDR3 in DNA: TGCGCCAGCAGCTTGCCCCAGGTCCACGAGCAGTACTTC. Protein product: CASSLPQVHEQYF. V and J are TRBV5-1 and TRBJ2-7; no reliable D call. V lost 1 base to trimming and J lost 5 bases, with 10 bases between them. Per germline, CDR1 SGHRS and CDR2 YFSETQ. This CDR3 has 13 residues.

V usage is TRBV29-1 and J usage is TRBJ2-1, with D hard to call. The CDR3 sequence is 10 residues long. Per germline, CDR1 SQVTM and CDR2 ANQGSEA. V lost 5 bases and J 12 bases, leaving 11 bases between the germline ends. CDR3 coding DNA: TGCAGCGTTTTAAAAACTCGGCAGTTCTTC. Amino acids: CSVLKTRQFF.

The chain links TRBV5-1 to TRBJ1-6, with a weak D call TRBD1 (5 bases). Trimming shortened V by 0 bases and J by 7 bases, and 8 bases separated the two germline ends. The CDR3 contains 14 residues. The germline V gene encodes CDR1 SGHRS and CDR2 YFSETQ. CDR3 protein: CASSLGGANSPLHF. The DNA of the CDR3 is TGCGCCAGCAGCTTGGGAGGGGCAAATTCACCCCTCCACTTT. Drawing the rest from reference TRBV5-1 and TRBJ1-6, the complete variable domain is KAGVTQTPRYLIKTRGQQVTLSCSPISGHRSVSWYQQTPGQGLQFLFEYFSETQRNKGNFPGRFSGRQFSNSRSEMNVSTLELGDSALYLCASSLGGANSPLHFGNGTRLTVT.

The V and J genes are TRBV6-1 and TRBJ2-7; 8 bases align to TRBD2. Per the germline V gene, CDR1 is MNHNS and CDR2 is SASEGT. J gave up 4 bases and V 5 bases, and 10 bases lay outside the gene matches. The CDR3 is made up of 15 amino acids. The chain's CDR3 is CASSLQIAGLYEQYF. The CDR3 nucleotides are TGTGCCAGCAGTCTACAGATAGCGGGACTTTACGAGCAGTACTTC.

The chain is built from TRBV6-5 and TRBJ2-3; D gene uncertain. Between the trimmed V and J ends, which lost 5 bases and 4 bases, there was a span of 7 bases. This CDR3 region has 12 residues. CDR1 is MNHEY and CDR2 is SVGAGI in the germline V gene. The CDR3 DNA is TGTGCCAGCAGTCAAACCCCAGATACGCAGTATTTT. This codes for CASSQTPDTQYF.

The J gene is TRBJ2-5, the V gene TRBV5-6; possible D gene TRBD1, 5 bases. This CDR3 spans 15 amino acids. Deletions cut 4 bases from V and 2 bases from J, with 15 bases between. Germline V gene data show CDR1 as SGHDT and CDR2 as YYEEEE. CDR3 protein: CASSQPGSWQETQYF. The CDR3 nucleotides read TGTGCCAGCAGCCAACCAGGGTCTTGGCAAGAGACCCAGTACTTC.

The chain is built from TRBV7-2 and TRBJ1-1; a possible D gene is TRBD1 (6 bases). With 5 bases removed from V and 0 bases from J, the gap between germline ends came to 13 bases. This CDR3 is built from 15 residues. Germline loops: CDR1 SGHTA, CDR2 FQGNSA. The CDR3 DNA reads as TGTGCCAGCAGCCTGCTCGGGGGGCTGAACACTGAAGCTTTCTTT. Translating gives CASSLLGGLNTEAFF. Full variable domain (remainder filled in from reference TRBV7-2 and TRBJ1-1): GAGVSQSPSNKVTEKGKDVELRCDPISGHTALYWYRQSLGQGLEFLIYFQGNSAPDKSGLPSDRFSAERTGGSVSTLTIQRTQQEDSAVYLCASSLLGGLNTEAFFGQGTRLTVV.

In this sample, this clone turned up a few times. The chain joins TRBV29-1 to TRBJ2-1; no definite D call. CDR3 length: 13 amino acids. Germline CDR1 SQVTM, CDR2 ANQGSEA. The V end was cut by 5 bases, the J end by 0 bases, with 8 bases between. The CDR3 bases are TGCAGCGTTCGGACCAGCTCCTACAATGAGCAGTTCTTC. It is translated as CSVRTSSYNEQFF.

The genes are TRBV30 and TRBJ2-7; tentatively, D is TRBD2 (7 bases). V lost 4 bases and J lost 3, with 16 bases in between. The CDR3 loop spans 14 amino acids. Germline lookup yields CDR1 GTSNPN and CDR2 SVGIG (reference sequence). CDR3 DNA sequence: TGTGCCTGGACCCACATAGGGGGGGACTACGAGCAGTACTTC. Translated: CAWTHIGGDYEQYF.

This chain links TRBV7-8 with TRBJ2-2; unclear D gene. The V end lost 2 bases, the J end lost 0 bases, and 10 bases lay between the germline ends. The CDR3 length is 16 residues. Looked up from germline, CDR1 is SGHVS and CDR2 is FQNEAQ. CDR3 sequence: CASSLLSIANTGELFF. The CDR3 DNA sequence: TGTGCCAGCAGCTTATTGTCAATCGCGAACACCGGGGAGCTGTTTTTT. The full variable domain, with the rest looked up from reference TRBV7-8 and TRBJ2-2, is GAGVSQSPRYKVAKRGQDVALRCDPISGHVSLFWYQQALGQGPEFLTYFQNEAQLDKSGLPSDRFFAERPEGSVSTLKIQRTQQEDSAVYLCASSLLSIANTGELFFGEGSRLTVL.

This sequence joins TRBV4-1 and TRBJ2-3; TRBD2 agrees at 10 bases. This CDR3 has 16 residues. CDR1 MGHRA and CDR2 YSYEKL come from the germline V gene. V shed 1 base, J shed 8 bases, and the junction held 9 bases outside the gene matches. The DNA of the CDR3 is TGCGCCAGCAGCCAAGTGGCTAGCGGGGGTGTCGGTACGCAGTATTTT. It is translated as CASSQVASGGVGTQYF.

The CDR3 sequence: CASSDGTLGGPEAFF. CDR3 nucleotide sequence: TGTGCCAGCAGCGACGGGACCCTGGGTGGCCCTGAAGCTTTCTTT. V gene TRBV6-5 combines with J gene TRBJ1-1; possible D gene TRBD1, 5 bases. CDR3 length: 15 residues. Trimming stripped 6 bases from V and 6 bases from J, with 20 bases between. The germline CDR1 and CDR2 sequences are MNHEY and SVGAGI.